These 19 T cell receptor beta chains originate from one sample sequenced in a study of ipilimumab plus nivolumab after autologous stem cell transplantation. The assay was immunoSEQ multiplex PCR, and TCRdb's table has in-frame clones only and misses some. Of about 16,000 clones in the sample, around 81% were seen once. Sequenced here: PBMCs, sampled in a trial of ipilimumab plus nivolumab as post-transplant consolidation. These receptors all stem from a male donor with diffuse large B-cell lymphoma.

Written as DNA, the CDR3 is TGTGCCAGTAGTATTCTGGCAGGGGGCGGAGGGACTGAAGCTTTCTTT. Its protein is CASSILAGGGGTEAFF. This chain uses TRBV19 with TRBJ1-1; 8 bases are a match to TRBD1. CDR3 length: 16 amino acids. The germline CDR1 and CDR2 sequences are LNHDA and SQIVND (reference sequence). V lost 3 bases, J lost 5 bases, and 11 bases stayed unmatched. Looking up the rest from reference TRBV19 and TRBJ1-1 gives the full variable domain: DGGITQSPKYLFRKEGQNVTLSCEQNLNHDAMYWYRQDPGQGLRLIYYSQIVNDFQKGDIAEGYSVSREKKESFPLTVTSAQKNPTAFYLCASSILAGGGGTEAFFGQGTRLTVV.

The V and J genes are TRBV5-1 and TRBJ2-5; D perhaps matches TRBD2 (6 bases). The germline CDR1 and CDR2 sequences are SGHRS and YFSETQ. The CDR3 runs to 16 residues. V was trimmed by 1 base and J by 4 bases, leaving 17 bases between them. The CDR3 sequence: CASSLRGTSRPETQYF. The DNA of the CDR3 is TGCGCCAGCAGCTTGCGGGGGACGTCACGGCCAGAGACCCAGTACTTC.

This rearrangement joins TRBV5-5 to TRBJ2-3, with 10 bases that match TRBD2. The trim removed 2 bases at V and 6 bases at J, leaving 6 bases unmatched. The CDR3 is 15 amino acids. Germline assignment: CDR1 SGHKS and CDR2 YYEKEE (reference sequence). The chain's CDR3 is CASSFGTSDSDTQYF. The CDR3 DNA sequence: TGTGCCAGCAGCTTCGGGACTAGCGATTCGGATACGCAGTATTTT.

This chain links TRBV5-1 with TRBJ2-1; D is perhaps TRBD2 (5 bases). V was pared by 4 bases and J by 8 bases, with 16 bases between. CDR1 is SGHRS and CDR2 is YFSETQ in the germline V gene. The CDR3 is 14 residues long. The CDR3 DNA is TGCGCCAGCAGCCCTCAGGACCGGGGTTATGAGCAGTTCTTC. Its translation is CASSPQDRGYEQFF.

This rearrangement joins TRBV6-6 to TRBJ1-3; the D is unclear. The germline V and J ends were trimmed by 6 bases and 3 bases, with 15 bases remaining between them. Germline V gene sequence: CDR1 MNHNY, CDR2 SVGAGI (reference sequence). The CDR3 consists of 15 residues. CDR3 bases: TGTGCCAGCAGGCAACTACGGGCGTTTGGAAACACCATATATTTT. Its protein product is CASRQLRAFGNTIYF.

V is TRBV6-5 and J is TRBJ1-3, with D hard to call. The CDR3 loop spans 12 amino acids. Germline V gene sequence: CDR1 MNHEY, CDR2 SVGAGI. Trimming cost V 4 bases and J 10 bases, with 11 bases left between them. CDR3 amino acids: CASSSSKRTIYF. In DNA form, the CDR3 reads TGTGCCAGCAGTTCATCCAAGCGGACCATATATTTT.

The chain carries TRBV6-5 and TRBJ1-4; perhaps TRBD1 as D (5 bases). The germline CDR1 and CDR2 sequences are MNHEY and SVGAGI. Trimming cost V 2 bases and J 8 bases, with 9 bases left between them. CDR3 length equals 13 residues. The CDR3 DNA follows: TGTGCCAGCAGTTACGGTGACAGCGAAAAACTGTTTTTT. It is translated as CASSYGDSEKLFF.

The rearrangement joins TRBV2 to TRBJ2-2; no definite D call. Germline V CDR1 and CDR2: SNHLY, FYNNEI. The CDR3 is 13 amino acids. Between the trimmed V and J ends, which lost 2 bases and 6 bases, there was a span of 7 bases. CDR3 loop: CASSESEAGELFF. The CDR3 nucleotides read TGTGCCAGCAGTGAATCTGAGGCCGGGGAGCTGTTTTTT.

V gene TRBV2 combines with J gene TRBJ2-5; 8 bases fit TRBD1. The CDR3 contains 14 residues. The germline gives CDR1 SNHLY, CDR2 FYNNEI. The V gene end was trimmed by 4 bases and the J gene end by 3 bases; junction bases not matched to a gene: 4. The CDR3 is CASSVRTGKETQYF. The CDR3 nucleotides read TGTGCCAGCAGTGTAAGGACAGGGAAAGAGACCCAGTACTTC.

The chain combines TRBV19 with TRBJ1-5; TRBD1 agrees at 10 bases. Trimming cost V 2 bases and J 2 bases; bases outside gene matches: 9. Germline V gene data show CDR1 as LNHDA and CDR2 as SQIVND (reference sequence). This CDR3 is built from 18 residues. This CDR3 is CASSIQPGTGDGNQPQHF. The CDR3 DNA is TGTGCCAGTAGTATACAACCCGGGACAGGGGATGGCAATCAGCCCCAGCATTTT.

The table lists this clone with a few counts. This chain uses TRBV20-1 with TRBJ1-6; no definite D call. V was cut by 0 bases and J by 12 bases, with 3 bases left in between. The CDR3 loop spans 10 amino acids. The germline CDR1 and CDR2 sequences are DFQATT and SNEGSKA (reference sequence). The CDR3 spells CSAREGPLHF. In DNA form, the CDR3 reads TGCAGTGCTAGAGAGGGACCCCTCCACTTT.

The chain combines TRBV19 with TRBJ1-3, with D uncertain. Per the germline V gene, CDR1 is LNHDA and CDR2 is SQIVND (reference sequence). This CDR3 comprises 15 residues. V was trimmed by 4 bases and J by 0 bases, leaving 10 bases between them. The DNA for the CDR3 is TGTGCCAGTAGTACCCGCAGACGCTCTGGAAACACCATATATTTT. It yields the protein CASSTRRRSGNTIYF.

The rearrangement joins TRBV9 to TRBJ1-6; perhaps TRBD1 as D (6 bases). CDR3 length equals 13 residues. Between the trimmed V and J ends, which lost 3 bases and 12 bases, there was a span of 13 bases. Germline values: CDR1 SGDLS, CDR2 YYNGEE. The CDR3 coding sequence is TGTGCCAGCAGCGGATCGTTACAGGGACCCCTCCACTTT. Residues: CASSGSLQGPLHF.

The rearrangement joins TRBV7-2 to TRBJ2-5; the D gene is possibly TRBD1 (6 bases). With 0 bases removed from V and 4 bases from J, the gap between germline ends came to 15 bases. In germline, CDR1 is SGHTA, CDR2 FQGNSA. The CDR3 extends over 16 amino acids. The CDR3 loop is CASSLAPPAGVETQYF. The CDR3 nucleotides read TGTGCCAGCAGCTTAGCGCCTCCAGCAGGGGTAGAGACCCAGTACTTC.

This chain connects TRBV27 to TRBJ2-7; the D gene is possibly TRBD1 (5 bases). The V gene lost 11 bases and the J gene lost 9 bases, with 26 bases spanning the gap. The germline gives CDR1 MNHEY, CDR2 SMNVEV (reference sequence). The CDR3 length is 14 residues. CDR3 loop: CALAQDTDFGGQYF. For the CDR3, the DNA is TGTGCCCTTGCCCAGGACACGGATTTTGGTGGGCAGTACTTC.

The chain employs TRBV18 and TRBJ2-7; no reliable D call. Trimming removed 2 bases from V and 7 bases from J, with 6 bases in between. This CDR3 comprises 11 residues. Germline CDR1 and CDR2: KGHSH and LQKENI. Written as DNA, the CDR3 is TGTGCCAGCTCACCAGGGTCGGAGCAGTACTTC. Translated, it gives CASSPGSEQYF.

This clone has more than one count but fewer than ten. The V call is TRBV7-9, the J call TRBJ2-1, with D hard to call. The CDR3 consists of 14 residues. The V gene's germline CDR1 is SEHNR and CDR2 FQNEAQ (reference sequence). The V end was cut by 5 bases, the J end by 3 bases, with 11 bases between. The CDR3 spells CASSPDTFYNEQFF. The CDR3 DNA follows: TGTGCCAGCAGCCCCGACACGTTCTACAATGAGCAGTTCTTC.

V gene TRBV5-6 combines with J gene TRBJ2-1; D is ambiguous. The V gene lost 0 bases and the J gene lost 3 bases, with 4 bases spanning the gap. The CDR3 spans 13 residues. From germline, CDR1 is SGHDT and CDR2 YYEEEE. The CDR3 loop is CASSLGSYNEQFF. In DNA, the CDR3 is TGTGCCAGCAGCTTGGGCAGCTACAATGAGCAGTTCTTC.

The chain recombines TRBV6-5 with TRBJ2-7, with TRBD1 as a possible D gene (6 bases). The CDR3 spans 11 residues. The V and J ends lost 10 bases and 2 bases respectively, with 9 bases between them. The V gene's germline CDR1 is MNHEY and CDR2 SVGAGI. The CDR3 loop reads CATQGAYEQYF. Here the CDR3 DNA reads TGTGCCACACAGGGAGCCTACGAGCAGTACTTC.